There are a few counts of the clone carrying this T cell receptor beta chain. Its cognate antigen is unknown. These data come from a study of T cell responses to AZD1222 COVID-19 vaccine. Study-wide results and caveats: Vaccination with two AZD1222 doses was followed by a rise in Spike-specific TCR breadth and depth.

This table comes from immunoSEQ multiplex PCR, and its TCRdb copy is limited to in-frame clones, with some not included. The table lists around 180,000 clones, around 87% of them singletons, with 2.7% in the top ten. Per the germline V gene, CDR1 is KGHSH and CDR2 is LQKENI. V shed 2 bases and J shed 7 bases, with 23 bases lying between them. This CDR3 contains 17 residues. The chain is built from TRBV18 and TRBJ1-2; D is unresolved. The receptor was isolated from an adult in good health. The specimen was peripheral blood, collected on day 0 of MenACWY control vaccination. In nucleotides, the CDR3 is TGTGCCAGCTCACCAGCGGGCAGGAGATTTAGATTGAGTGGCTACACCTTC. Protein sequence: CASSPAGRRFRLSGYTF.